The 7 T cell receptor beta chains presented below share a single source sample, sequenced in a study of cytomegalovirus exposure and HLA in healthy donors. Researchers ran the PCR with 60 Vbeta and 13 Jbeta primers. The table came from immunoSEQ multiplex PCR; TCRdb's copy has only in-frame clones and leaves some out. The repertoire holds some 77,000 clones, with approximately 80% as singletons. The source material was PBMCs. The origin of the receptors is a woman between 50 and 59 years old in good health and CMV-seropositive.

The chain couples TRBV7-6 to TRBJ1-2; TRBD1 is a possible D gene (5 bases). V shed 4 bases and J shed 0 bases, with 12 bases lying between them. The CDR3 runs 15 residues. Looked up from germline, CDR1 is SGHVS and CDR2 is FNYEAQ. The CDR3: CASSSRPQANYGYTF. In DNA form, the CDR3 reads TGTGCCAGCAGCTCGCGGCCACAGGCTAACTATGGCTACACCTTC.

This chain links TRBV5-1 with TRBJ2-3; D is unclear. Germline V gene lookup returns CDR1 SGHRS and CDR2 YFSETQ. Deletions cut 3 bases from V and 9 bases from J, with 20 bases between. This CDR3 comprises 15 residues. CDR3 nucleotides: TGCGCCAGCAGCTCCGGCACGCCAGGTCGGAACACGCAGTATTTT. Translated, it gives CASSSGTPGRNTQYF.

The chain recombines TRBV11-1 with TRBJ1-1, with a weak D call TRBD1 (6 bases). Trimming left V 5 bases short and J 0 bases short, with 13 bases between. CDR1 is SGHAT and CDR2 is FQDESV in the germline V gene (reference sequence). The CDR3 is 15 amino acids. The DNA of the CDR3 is TGTGCCAGCAGCCGTCGCGGGGGCTTGAACACTGAAGCTTTCTTT. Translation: CASSRRGGLNTEAFF. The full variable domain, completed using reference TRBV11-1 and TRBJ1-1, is EAEVAQSPRYKITEKSQAVAFWCDPISGHATLYWYRQILGQGPELLVQFQDESVVDDSQLPKDRFSAERLKGVDSTLKIQPAELGDSAMYLCASSRRGGLNTEAFFGQGTRLTVV.

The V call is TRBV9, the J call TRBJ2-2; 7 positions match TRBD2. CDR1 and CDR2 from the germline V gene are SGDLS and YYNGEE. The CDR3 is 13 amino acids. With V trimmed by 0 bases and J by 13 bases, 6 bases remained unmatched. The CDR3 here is CASSVEASGRLFF. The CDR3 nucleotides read TGTGCCAGCAGCGTAGAGGCTAGCGGAAGGCTGTTTTTT.

In DNA, the CDR3 is TGTGCCAGCAGCTTAGTTTTGGATTCCGGGAAAGAGACCCAGTACTTC. This translates into CASSLVLDSGKETQYF. The genes are TRBV11-3 and TRBJ2-5, with a tentative D call TRBD2 (5 bases). Germline loops: CDR1 SGHNT, CDR2 YENEEA. The CDR3 covers 16 residues. Trimming took off 1 base at V and 3 bases at J, with 15 bases between the two ends.

As DNA, the CDR3 is TGTGCCAGCTCGTTTAACAGGCTCTACGAGCAGTACGTC. It yields the protein CASSFNRLYEQYV. The genes are TRBV18 and TRBJ2-7; weak D call: TRBD1 (5 bases). Germline CDR1 and CDR2: KGHSH and LQKENI. Trimming left V 6 bases short and J 3 bases short, with 12 bases between. The CDR3 is 13 amino acids.

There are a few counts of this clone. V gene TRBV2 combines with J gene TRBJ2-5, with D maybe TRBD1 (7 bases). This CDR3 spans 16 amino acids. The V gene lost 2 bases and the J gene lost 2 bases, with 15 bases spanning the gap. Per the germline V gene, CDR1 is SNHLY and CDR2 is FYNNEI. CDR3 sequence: CASSERPGGFQETQYF. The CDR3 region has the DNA TGTGCCAGCAGTGAACGGCCAGGGGGGTTTCAAGAGACCCAGTACTTC.